This TCR beta chain was captured in a study of blood T cell repertoires in COVID-19. TCRdb's table, derived via immunoSEQ multiplex PCR, lists solely in-frame clones and lacks some. The sample yields approximately 440,000 clones, 90% seen once. This clone has a single count. Other DNA sequences of this sample code for an identical CDR3. The CDR3 is 14 residues long. Germline V gene sequence: CDR1 LNHDA, CDR2 SQIVND (reference sequence). V was clipped by 0 bases and J by 3 bases, with 5 bases between them. Specimen: PBMCs or T cells enriched from blood (not recorded which). The V and J genes are TRBV19 and TRBJ2-2; the D is unclear. This receptor was taken from a man aged 18 to 29 who had recovered from COVID-19. Here the CDR3 reads CASSIDSDTGELFF. Here the CDR3 DNA reads TGTGCCAGTAGTATAGACAGTGACACCGGGGAGCTGTTTTTT. The variable domain in full, completed from reference TRBV19 and TRBJ2-2, reads DGGITQSPKYLFRKEGQNVTLSCEQNLNHDAMYWYRQDPGQGLRLIYYSQIVNDFQKGDIAEGYSVSREKKESFPLTVTSAQKNPTAFYLCASSIDSDTGELFFGEGSRLTVL.